A selection of T cell receptor beta chains follows, all from one sample in a study of blood T cell repertoires in COVID-19. Only in-frame clones appear in the TCRdb table, and some are missing; sequencing was by immunoSEQ multiplex PCR. The top ten clones hold 16% of a sample with 120,000 or so clones, roughly 79% of them seen once. Sample: peripheral blood. The receptors come from a woman older than 75 with active or convalescent COVID-19. The CDR3 runs from the conserved cysteine through the conserved F or W. D genes are given only for firm matches. For some rows the clone size is stated as once, few or many, or as a class when expanded; others skip it.

cdr3_aa	cdr3_nt	v_call	j_call	clone_size	d_call
CASSLNGGSGGDTQYF	TGTGCCAGCAGCTTAAACGGCGGGAGCGGTGGGGATACGCAGTATTTT	TRBV7-3	TRBJ2-3	few	TRBD2
CASSPRDSGSYTDTQYF	TGTGCCAGCAGCCCCAGGGATAGCGGGAGTTACACAGATACGCAGTATTTT	TRBV7-6	TRBJ2-3	-	TRBD2
CASSEESAGASPLHF	TGTGCCAGCAGTGAAGAGTCGGCGGGGGCTTCACCCCTCCACTTT	TRBV2	TRBJ1-6	-	-
CASSYSGTPSNEKLFF	TGTGCCAGCAGTTACTCGGGGACACCCTCTAATGAAAAACTGTTTTTT	TRBV6-5	TRBJ1-4	-	-
CASSIGQDSNQPQHF	TGTGCCAGTAGTATAGGACAGGATAGCAATCAGCCCCAGCATTTT	TRBV19	TRBJ1-5	-	-
CASSQGGTGMLWGYTF	TGTGCCAGCAGCCAAGGAGGGACAGGGATGCTTTGGGGCTACACCTTC	TRBV4-2	TRBJ1-2	few	TRBD1
CASSFRRGPYYEQYF	TGTGCCAGCAGCTTCCGAAGGGGGCCTTACTACGAGCAGTACTTC	TRBV11-2	TRBJ2-7	-	TRBD1
CASRITDRIGAAFF	TGTGCCAGCAGGATAACGGACAGGATAGGCGCAGCTTTCTTT	TRBV2	TRBJ1-1	-	TRBD1
CASSQDLRESTDTQYF	TGCGCCAGCAGCCAAGATCTCCGGGAGAGCACAGATACGCAGTATTTT	TRBV4-3	TRBJ2-3	-	-
CASSVLALNEQFF	TGCGCCAGCAGCGTACTAGCGCTCAATGAGCAGTTCTTC	TRBV5-1	TRBJ2-1	-	TRBD2
CASSGGIGLAGVVRETQYF	TGTGCCAGCAGCGGGGGGATAGGGCTAGCGGGAGTAGTGCGGGAGACCCAGTACTTC	TRBV9	TRBJ2-5	once	TRBD2
CASSSRGLGTQYF	TGTGCCAGCAGCTCCAGGGGCCTCGGGACCCAGTACTTC	TRBV7-2	TRBJ2-5	-	-
CASSLAGVEETQYF	TGTGCCAGCAGCTTAGCGGGAGTGGAGGAGACCCAGTACTTC	TRBV7-9	TRBJ2-5	-	-
CASSFGRSYNEQFF	TGCGCCAGCAGCTTCGGGAGATCCTACAATGAGCAGTTCTTC	TRBV5-1	TRBJ2-1	-	-
CASSQETATSYEQYF	TGCGCCAGCAGCCAAGAGACAGCGACCTCCTACGAGCAGTACTTC	TRBV4-3	TRBJ2-7	-	-
CAISDTTQGGAGYTF	TGTGCCATCAGTGATACAACACAGGGTGGTGCGGGCTACACCTTC	TRBV10-3	TRBJ1-2	-	-
CASSRAARGNEKLFF	TGTGCCAGCTCACGAGCGGCCAGGGGGAATGAAAAACTGTTTTTT	TRBV18	TRBJ1-4	-	TRBD1
CASSSTGVPSYNEQFF	TGCGCCAGCAGCTCAACAGGGGTTCCTTCCTACAATGAGCAGTTCTTC	TRBV5-1	TRBJ2-1	-	TRBD1
CASSEDGTGLGQPQHF	TGTGCCAGCAGCGAAGACGGGACAGGGTTGGGTCAGCCCCAGCATTTT	TRBV25-1	TRBJ1-5	-	TRBD1
CATDRRQGYSEAFF	TGTGCCACCGACCGGAGACAGGGATATTCTGAAGCTTTCTTT	TRBV19	TRBJ1-1	-	TRBD1
CASSLYFGRQGNTGELFF	TGTGCCAGCAGCTTATATTTCGGGCGGCAGGGTAACACCGGGGAGCTGTTTTTT	TRBV7-9	TRBJ2-2	-	-
CASRPVGLIEAFF	TGTGCCAGCAGACCAGTGGGACTGATTGAAGCTTTCTTT	TRBV12-3/TRBV12-4	TRBJ1-1	-	-
CASSHPGQGWEQYF	TGTGCCAGCAGCCACCCGGGACAGGGATGGGAGCAGTACTTC	TRBV3-1/TRBV3-2	TRBJ2-7	-	TRBD1
CASSLAGTGATPFGYTF	TGTGCCAGCAGCTTAGCGGGGACAGGGGCAACCCCATTTGGCTACACCTTC	TRBV7-2	TRBJ1-2	few	TRBD1
CASSLRQGAGAFF	TGTGCCAGCAGCTTGAGACAGGGGGCGGGAGCTTTCTTT	TRBV7-2	TRBJ1-1	-	TRBD1